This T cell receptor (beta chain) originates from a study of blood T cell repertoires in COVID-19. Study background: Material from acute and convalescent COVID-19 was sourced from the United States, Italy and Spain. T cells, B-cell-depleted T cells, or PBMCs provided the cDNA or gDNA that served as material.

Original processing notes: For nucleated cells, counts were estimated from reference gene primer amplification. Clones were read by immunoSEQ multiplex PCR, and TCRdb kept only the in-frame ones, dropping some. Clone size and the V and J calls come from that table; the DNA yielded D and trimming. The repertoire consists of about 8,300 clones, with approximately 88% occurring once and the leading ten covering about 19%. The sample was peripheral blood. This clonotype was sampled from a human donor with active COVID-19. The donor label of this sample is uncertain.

The CDR3 loop reads CASSHGTASGSPLHF. In DNA form, the CDR3 reads TGCGCCAGCAGCCATGGGACAGCATCGGGTTCACCCCTCCACTTT. This sequence joins TRBV4-1 and TRBJ1-6; 7 bases are a match to TRBD1. There are 15 residues in the CDR3. Germline V CDR1 and CDR2: MGHRA, YSYEKL. Germline trimming cut 3 bases from V and 9 bases from J; bases unmatched to any gene: 8.